One sample yielded the 22 T cell receptor beta chains listed below, sequenced in a study of T cells in localized non-small cell lung cancer. Repertoires were generated with immunoSEQ multiplex PCR, while TCRdb's copy carries only in-frame clones and drops some. The data show around 3,500 clones, 25% to 30% seen once. This specimen was normal lung tissue next to the tumor, taken before any cancer treatment. Receptor source: a woman aged 35-75 years with stage I lung adenocarcinoma.

This clone was counted a few times. V and J are TRBV1 and TRBJ2-3; the table's D gene call, TRBD2, was not cross checked with the DNA. TRBV1 is marked as a pseudogene. This CDR3 region has 19 residues. CDR3: CASSRGLAGGASSTDTQYF. In nucleotides, the CDR3 is TGCGCCAGCAGCCGTGGACTAGCGGGGGGAGCGTCTAGCACAGATACGCAGTATTTT.

This clone was seen a handful of times. The V and J genes are TRBV15 and TRBJ2-1; TRBD2 matches 12 bases. Germline assignment: CDR1 LNHNV and CDR2 YYDKDF (reference sequence). V lost 6 bases, J lost 6 bases, and 6 bases stayed unmatched. This CDR3 is built from 15 residues. CDR3 nucleotide sequence: TGTGCCACCAGTTTTCGGACTAGCGGGATCAATGAGCAGTTCTTC. It is translated as CATSFRTSGINEQFF.

The table lists this clone with a few counts. The V and J genes are TRBV6-8 and TRBJ1-3; perhaps TRBD1 as D (5 bases). CDR3 length: 18 amino acids. Germline assignment: CDR1 MNHGY and CDR2 SAAAGT. Trimming took off 5 bases at V and 4 bases at J, with 24 bases between the two ends. DNA for the CDR3: TGTGCCAGCAGTCACCCTCGCTTGGGGGGGGGAGGAGGAAACACCATATATTTT. This sequence encodes CASSHPRLGGGGGNTIYF.

The rearrangement joins TRBV6-7 to TRBJ2-2, with no clear D. TRBV6-7 qualifies as an ORF whose function is uncertain. V dropped 6 bases and J dropped 5 bases, with 7 bases sitting between them. This CDR3 contains 12 residues. The CDR3 spells CASRLLTGELFF. CDR3 bases: TGTGCCAGCAGGTTATTAACCGGGGAGCTGTTTTTT.

This clone was counted only a few times. The gene calls are TRBV19 and TRBJ1-5, with a weak D call TRBD1 (5 bases). The CDR3 runs 13 residues. The germline CDR1 and CDR2 sequences are LNHDA and SQIVND (reference sequence). Trimming pared 7 bases from V and 6 bases from J, leaving 13 bases between. The CDR3 sequence: CASTGQGFQPQHF. CDR3 DNA: TGTGCCAGTACGGGGCAGGGTTTTCAGCCCCAGCATTTT.

The chain joins TRBV18 to TRBJ2-3; D could derive from TRBD1 or TRBD2 (5 bases each). Germline CDR1 KGHSH, CDR2 LQKENI. The CDR3 runs 13 residues. Deletions cut 2 bases from V and 8 bases from J, with 11 bases between. This chain's CDR3 is CASSPRDEGTQYF. The CDR3, as DNA: TGTGCCAGCTCACCAAGGGACGAAGGTACGCAGTATTTT.

This clone occurred a few times. The rearrangement links TRBV11-3 to TRBJ1-4; tentatively, D is TRBD1 (6 bases). The ends were cut back, 3 bases at V and 6 bases at J, with 14 bases in the middle. This CDR3 comprises 15 residues. Germline V CDR1 and CDR2: SGHNT, YENEEA. Here the CDR3 reads CASSLALSGDEKLFF. The CDR3 coding sequence is TGTGCCAGCAGCTTGGCGCTTTCAGGGGATGAAAAACTGTTTTTT.

V and J are TRBV6-8 and TRBJ1-5; D perhaps matches TRBD1 (5 bases). Germline lookup yields CDR1 MNHGY and CDR2 SAAAGT. Trimming took off 8 bases at V and 3 bases at J, with 20 bases between the two ends. This CDR3 has 16 residues. CDR3 residues: CASGKTMARVNQPQHF. DNA of the CDR3: TGTGCCAGCGGCAAAACCATGGCCAGGGTCAATCAGCCCCAGCATTTT.

The chain recombines TRBV12-5 with TRBJ1-6, with a tentative D call TRBD1 (6 bases). In germline, CDR1 is LGHNT, CDR2 FRNRAP. V was shortened by 1 base and J by 13 bases, with 11 bases between the two germline ends. The CDR3 consists of 13 residues. The CDR3 protein is CASGLETGSPLHF. CDR3 coding DNA: TGTGCTAGTGGTTTGGAGACAGGTTCTCCCCTCCACTTT.

The chain combines TRBV6-7 with TRBJ2-1; D may be TRBD1 (6 bases). TRBV6-7 has ORF status, its function being uncertain. V lost 8 bases and J 15 bases, leaving 26 bases between the germline ends. This CDR3 has 14 residues. In DNA, the CDR3 is TGTGCCAGCTCCCTCGACAGGCCCACCCGGGGTTTGTTCTTC. It codes for CASSLDRPTRGLFF.

This clone came up a few times. The V gene is TRBV11-3, the J gene TRBJ2-1; tentative D call: TRBD2 (6 bases). This CDR3 region has 16 residues. The germline CDR1 and CDR2 sequences are SGHNT and YENEEA. V was trimmed by 3 bases and J by 15 bases, leaving 27 bases between them. CDR3 bases: TGTGCCAGCAGCTTGGGGGGAAGTATTTCTACAATGAGCTGGTTCTTC. Translating gives CASSLGGSISTMSWFF.

The J gene is TRBJ2-3, the V gene TRBV10-2; TRBD2 aligns across 9 bases. Germline CDR1 and CDR2: WSHSY and SAAADI. Trimming at V came to 7 bases and at J to 8 bases, leaving 16 bases not matched to a gene. The CDR3 is made up of 16 amino acids. Here the CDR3 DNA reads TGCGCCAGCACACCCGGGGCTAGCGGGGAAACCATTACGCAGTATTTT. Translating it yields CASTPGASGETITQYF.

This clone is medium-sized in the sample. Distinct nucleotide sequences in the sample also encode this CDR3. The chain joins TRBV11-3 to TRBJ2-2, with D uncertain. The CDR3 contains 15 residues. Germline values: CDR1 SGHNT, CDR2 YENEEA. V dropped 0 bases and J dropped 0 bases, with 5 bases sitting between them. The CDR3 DNA reads as TGTGCCAGCAGCTTAGATATCGCGAACACCGGGGAGCTGTTTTTT. Translating gives CASSLDIANTGELFF.

This clone was counted between two and nine times. DNA of the CDR3: TGTGCCAGCAGCCCGGGACAGGATAATTCACCCCTCCACTTT. Translating gives CASSPGQDNSPLHF. The chain recombines TRBV9 with TRBJ1-6; 8 nucleotides align to TRBD1. CDR3 length equals 14 residues. Per germline, CDR1 SGDLS and CDR2 YYNGEE. The V segment lost 4 bases and the J segment 5 bases; nucleotides outside the gene matches: 2.

This clone was seen a single time. The chain combines TRBV12-5 with TRBJ1-2; TRBD1 matches at 7 bases. V was clipped by 5 bases and J by 8 bases; unmatched bases: 14. The germline V gene has CDR1 LGHNT and CDR2 FRNRAP. The length of the CDR3 is 15 residues. The CDR3 nucleotides read TGTGCTAGTGGTCTTGGCCTCGAACAGGGGAGCGGCTACACCTTC. Protein: CASGLGLEQGSGYTF.

This clone turned up a few times. This chain's CDR3 is CASSPPGNTEAFF. The CDR3 nucleotides read TGTGCCAGCTCACCACCTGGGAACACTGAAGCTTTCTTT. The chain employs TRBV18 and TRBJ1-1; D gene unclear. CDR3 length: 13 residues. Germline values: CDR1 KGHSH, CDR2 LQKENI. V was cut by 0 bases and J by 1 base, with 3 bases left in between.

This clone has just a few counts. The chain joins TRBV19 to TRBJ2-3; D not certain. The germline V and J ends were trimmed by 3 bases and 6 bases, with 16 bases remaining between them. CDR3 size: 15 residues. CDR1 is LNHDA and CDR2 is SQIVND in the germline V gene (reference sequence). The CDR3 bases are TGTGCCAGTAGTATCAAATCAGAAGTCGGCGATACGCAGTATTTT. It specifies CASSIKSEVGDTQYF.

A remark on this clone: Distinct nucleotide sequences in the sample also encode this CDR3. V usage is TRBV18 and J usage is TRBJ2-5, with D tentatively TRBD1 (5 bases). From germline, CDR1 is KGHSH and CDR2 LQKENI. This CDR3 is 13 amino acids long. Trimming shortened V by 1 base and J by 3 bases, and 6 bases separated the two germline ends. The CDR3 DNA sequence: TGTGCCAGCTCACCACTCAGGGAAGAGACCCAGTACTTC. It codes for CASSPLREETQYF.

This clone was seen more than once but under ten times. CDR3: CASSFGTGSGYTF. The CDR3 DNA is TGTGCCAGCAGCTTCGGGACAGGGAGCGGCTACACCTTC. The chain employs TRBV7-2 and TRBJ1-2; TRBD1 aligns across 9 bases. The CDR3 length is 13 residues. Germline lookup yields CDR1 SGHTA and CDR2 FQGNSA. Trimming removed 3 bases from V and 8 bases from J; junction bases left unmatched: 4.

Sample share makes this clone medium-sized (0.01 to 0.1%). The chain is built from TRBV2 and TRBJ2-7; 9 bases match TRBD1. The germline V gene has CDR1 SNHLY and CDR2 FYNNEI. After removal of 3 bases from V and 4 bases from J, the junction contained 4 bases not matched to a gene. The CDR3 length is 14 residues. The CDR3 coding sequence is TGTGCCAGCAGTGAGGGACAGGGAAGATACGAGCAGTACTTC. Translating gives CASSEGQGRYEQYF.

This clone is deemed medium-sized. This chain uses TRBV11-3 with TRBJ2-2; 7 bases agree with TRBD2. CDR1 is SGHNT and CDR2 is YENEEA in the germline V gene. The V and J ends lost 7 bases and 3 bases, in that order; junction bases with no gene match: 11. CDR3 length equals 16 residues. The CDR3 DNA is TGTGCCAGCAAAGGGATGGGGCGGGAGTACACCGGGGAGCTGTTTTTT. This sequence encodes CASKGMGREYTGELFF.

There are a few counts of this clone. The J gene is TRBJ2-1, the V gene TRBV6-8; weak D call: TRBD2 (6 bases). V gave up 5 bases and J gave up 8 bases, with 16 bases separating them. The CDR3 extends over 14 amino acids. Germline CDR1 and CDR2: MNHGY and SAAAGT. The CDR3 protein is CASSGTVSFYEQFF. The CDR3 nucleotides are TGTGCCAGCAGTGGGACTGTTTCGTTCTATGAGCAGTTCTTC.